These 24 T cell receptor beta chains share one sample of origin, sequenced in a study of beta chain features in type 1 diabetes. Every bit of the isolated RNA underwent reverse transcription, so sequencing read expressed TCRB transcripts. Libraries were prepared by immunoSEQ multiplex PCR; TCRdb keeps only in-frame clonotypes and omits some of them. The data contain 680,000 or so clones, 15% to 17% of them singletons. The sequencing input was naive CD4+ T cells from blood. These receptors came from a man younger than 35 in good health.

The genes are TRBV4-3 and TRBJ1-4; TRBD1 matches at 7 bases. The CDR3 loop spans 15 amino acids. J was trimmed by 4 bases and V by 6 bases; bases with no gene match: 8. Germline CDR1 is LGHNA and CDR2 is YSLEER. CDR3 DNA: TGCGCCAGCAGACGGTCGACAGGGAATAATGAAAAACTGTTTTTT. Protein sequence: CASRRSTGNNEKLFF.

The rearrangement joins TRBV7-9 to TRBJ2-1; D possibly matches TRBD1 or TRBD2 (5 bases each). There are 16 residues in the CDR3. The germline V gene has CDR1 SEHNR and CDR2 FQNEAQ (reference sequence). Trimming left V 5 bases short and J 2 bases short, with 16 bases between. In nucleotides, the CDR3 is TGTGCCAGCAGCATCCTCCGGGACCGGGCCTACAATGAGCAGTTCTTC. Translation gives CASSILRDRAYNEQFF.

This clone was counted between two and nine times. The chain employs TRBV13 and TRBJ2-1; 13 bases are shared with TRBD2. With 3 bases clipped from V and 14 bases from J, the junction kept 7 bases outside the gene matches. CDR3 size: 14 residues. Germline CDR1 PRHDT, CDR2 FYEKMQ (reference sequence). The CDR3: CASSFGLAGESEFF. CDR3 DNA: TGTGCCAGCAGCTTTGGACTAGCGGGGGAGTCCGAGTTCTTC.

In DNA, the CDR3 is TGTGCCGGAAACGCCGACAGCACAGATACGCAGTATTTT. Protein product: CAGNADSTDTQYF. This chain uses TRBV28 with TRBJ2-3, with D hard to call. Germline V gene data show CDR1 as MDHEN and CDR2 as SYDVKM. Trimming left V 11 bases short and J 0 bases short, with 12 bases between. The CDR3 consists of 13 residues.

The chain employs TRBV7-9 and TRBJ2-7; D may be TRBD1 or TRBD2 (7 bases each). The germline V and J ends were trimmed by 3 bases and 2 bases, with 11 bases remaining between them. CDR1 is SEHNR and CDR2 is FQNEAQ in the germline V gene (reference sequence). This CDR3 is built from 14 residues. The CDR3 DNA is TGTGCCAGCAGCTTGCAGGGGGGGACCTACGAGCAGTACTTC. This encodes CASSLQGGTYEQYF. Full variable domain (missing parts from reference TRBV7-9 and TRBJ2-7): DTGVSQNPRHKITKRGQNVTFRCDPISEHNRLYWYRQTLGQGPEFLTYFQNEAQLEKSRLLSDRFSAERPKGSFSTLEIQRTEQGDSAMYLCASSLQGGTYEQYFGPGTRLTVT.

The chain uses TRBV4-3 and TRBJ2-3; 8 nucleotides align to TRBD2. The CDR3 runs 17 residues. Trimming cost V 1 base and J 0 bases; bases outside gene matches: 6. CDR1 and CDR2 from the germline V gene are LGHNA and YSLEER. This CDR3 reads CASSQAGAGASTDTQYF. The CDR3 DNA is TGCGCCAGCAGCCAAGCAGGAGCGGGAGCTAGCACAGATACGCAGTATTTT.

This clone came up a few times. The rearrangement joins TRBV29-1 to TRBJ1-3; 8 bases fit TRBD1. Germline values: CDR1 SQVTM, CDR2 ANQGSEA. The CDR3 has 14 amino acids. Trimming at V came to 7 bases and at J to 0 bases, leaving 5 bases not matched to a gene. The CDR3 reads CSAAGGFSGNTIYF. CDR3 DNA sequence: TGCAGCGCCGCAGGGGGCTTCTCTGGAAACACCATATATTTT.

This clone was observed a few times. This chain joins TRBV7-3 and TRBJ2-3, with D possibly matching TRBD1 (5 bases). Between the trimmed V and J ends, which lost 5 bases and 3 bases, there was a span of 15 bases. The CDR3 loop spans 15 amino acids. Germline assignment: CDR1 SGHTA and CDR2 FQGTGA. CDR3 sequence reads: CASSLGRGWTDTQYF. The CDR3 DNA reads TGTGCCAGCAGCCTTGGAAGGGGTTGGACAGATACGCAGTATTTT.

This clone was seen only a few times. The J gene is TRBJ2-7, the V gene TRBV10-3, with D possibly TRBD2 on 5 matching bases. Trimming removed 0 bases from V and 5 bases from J, with 14 bases in between. The CDR3 is 15 residues long. Germline V gene sequence: CDR1 ENHRY, CDR2 SYGVKD. CDR3 sequence reads: CAISESSGRVNEQYF. CDR3 in DNA: TGTGCCATCAGTGAGTCATCGGGGAGAGTGAACGAGCAGTACTTC.

This clone showed up just a few times. V usage is TRBV9 and J usage is TRBJ1-1; D call uncertain. V lost 3 bases and J 1 base, leaving 7 bases between the germline ends. Per germline, CDR1 SGDLS and CDR2 YYNGEE. CDR3 length equals 13 residues. The CDR3 reads CASSAKGNTEAFF. The CDR3 DNA reads as TGTGCCAGCAGCGCCAAAGGGAACACTGAAGCTTTCTTT.

This clone was seen more than once but under ten times. The CDR3 sequence: CASSEWGSNQPQHF. DNA of the CDR3: TGTGCCAGCAGTGAATGGGGGAGCAATCAGCCCCAGCATTTT. The rearrangement links TRBV2 to TRBJ1-5; a weak D match, TRBD1 (5 bases). The ends were cut back, 2 bases at V and 1 base at J, with 6 bases in the middle. CDR1 and CDR2 (germline): SNHLY, FYNNEI. The CDR3 has 14 residues.

The rearrangement joins TRBV5-4 to TRBJ1-1; D perhaps matches TRBD1 (5 bases). The CDR3 extends over 11 amino acids. V gave up 4 bases and J gave up 7 bases, with 8 bases separating them. The germline V gene encodes CDR1 SGHNT and CDR2 YYREEE (reference sequence). In DNA form, the CDR3 reads TGTGCCAGCAGCCTTACAGGTGAAGCTTTCTTT. Amino acid sequence: CASSLTGEAFF. The variable domain in full, completed from reference TRBV5-4 and TRBJ1-1, reads ETGVTQSPTHLIKTRGQQVTLRCSSQSGHNTVSWYQQALGQGPQFIFQYYREEENGRGNFPPRFSGLQFPNYSSELNVNALELDDSALYLCASSLTGEAFFGQGTRLTVV.

The rearrangement links TRBV6-5 to TRBJ1-1, with D maybe TRBD1 (6 bases). The V gene lost 5 bases and the J gene lost 6 bases, with 16 bases spanning the gap. The CDR3 sequence is 14 residues long. Germline V gives CDR1 MNHEY, CDR2 SVGAGI. CDR3 residues: CASSLQGKSAEAFF. As DNA, the CDR3 is TGTGCCAGCAGTCTACAGGGTAAATCCGCTGAAGCTTTCTTT.

The chain couples TRBV19 to TRBJ1-5, with D unclear. Trimming removed 8 bases from V and 0 bases from J, with 5 bases in between. CDR1 is LNHDA and CDR2 is SQIVND in the germline V gene (reference sequence). This CDR3 has 12 residues. CDR3 bases: TGTGCCAGTCAACATAGCAATCAGCCCCAGCATTTT. The encoded protein is CASQHSNQPQHF.

This clone was counted only a few times. This rearrangement joins TRBV30 to TRBJ1-2; D is undetermined. The CDR3 has 12 residues. Trimming took 0 bases from V and 8 from J, leaving 10 bases between them. Germline lookup yields CDR1 GTSNPN and CDR2 SVGIG (reference sequence). The CDR3 here is CAWSVWDKGYTF. The CDR3 coding sequence is TGTGCCTGGAGTGTATGGGATAAAGGCTACACCTTC.

Only a few counts were recorded for this clone. The V and J genes are TRBV5-1 and TRBJ1-2, with 7 bases identical to TRBD1. The CDR3 runs to 14 residues. Looked up from germline, CDR1 is SGHRS and CDR2 is YFSETQ. V lost 4 bases to trimming and J lost 6 bases; unmatched junction nucleotides: 9. CDR3 nucleotides: TGCGCCAGCAGCCCAAAAACAGGGGTACATGGCTACACCTTC. Translation: CASSPKTGVHGYTF.

The chain recombines TRBV19 with TRBJ2-3; D perhaps matches TRBD2 (6 bases). Germline values: CDR1 LNHDA, CDR2 SQIVND (reference sequence). V was shortened by 7 bases and J by 2 bases, with 16 bases between the two germline ends. The CDR3 is 15 residues long. CDR3 bases: TGTGCCAGTAAGGCTACGCGGGGACCCACAGATACGCAGTATTTT. It translates to CASKATRGPTDTQYF.

This clone was seen a few times. The chain employs TRBV14 and TRBJ2-7; D gene ambiguous. V lost 0 bases and J 0 bases, leaving 15 bases between the germline ends. This CDR3 is built from 17 residues. Germline CDR1 reads SGHDN; CDR2 reads FVKESK. For the CDR3, the DNA is TGTGCCAGCAGCCAAGATTTTGGGTCACCAAGCTCCTACGAGCAGTACTTC. Translated, it gives CASSQDFGSPSSYEQYF.

V usage is TRBV6-5 and J usage is TRBJ2-5; D assignment may be TRBD1 or TRBD2 (6 bases each). The germline CDR1 and CDR2 sequences are MNHEY and SVGAGI. Trimming removed 5 bases from V and 3 bases from J, with 16 bases in between. There are 15 residues in the CDR3. CDR3 bases: TGTGCCAGCAGTACAGGGACCCGCGGGGAAGAGACCCAGTACTTC. Protein sequence: CASSTGTRGEETQYF.

The table lists this clone with a few counts. The chain couples TRBV11-2 to TRBJ2-3, with D maybe TRBD2 (7 bases). The V gene's germline CDR1 is SGHAT and CDR2 FQNNGV. V was clipped by 4 bases and J by 1 base, with 15 bases between them. The CDR3 contains 16 residues. Here the CDR3 reads CASSSRLGGRTDTQYF. Here the CDR3 DNA reads TGTGCCAGCAGCTCACGTTTGGGGGGGCGCACAGATACGCAGTATTTT. Drawing the rest from reference TRBV11-2 and TRBJ2-3, the complete variable domain is EAGVAQSPRYKIIEKRQSVAFWCNPISGHATLYWYQQILGQGPKLLIQFQNNGVVDDSQLPKDRFSAERLKGVDSTLKIQPAKLEDSAVYLCASSSRLGGRTDTQYFGPGTRLTVL.

The chain joins TRBV7-9 to TRBJ2-1, with D unclear. The germline V and J ends were trimmed by 5 bases and 5 bases, with 10 bases remaining between them. The CDR3 extends over 13 amino acids. Germline CDR1 is SEHNR and CDR2 is FQNEAQ (reference sequence). For the CDR3, the DNA is TGTGCCAGCAGCCAACGGGCTCACAATGAGCAGTTCTTC. This translates into CASSQRAHNEQFF.

This chain uses TRBV28 with TRBJ2-5; D not certain. The CDR3 is made up of 13 amino acids. V lost 2 bases and J lost 5, with 9 bases in between. CDR1 is MDHEN and CDR2 is SYDVKM in the germline V gene. In DNA, the CDR3 is TGTGCCAGCAGTTTAGTTGGGTCGGAGACCCAGTACTTC. Protein sequence: CASSLVGSETQYF.

This clone was seen more than once but under ten times. V is TRBV7-2 and J is TRBJ1-6; TRBD1 might be the D (6 bases). Per the germline V gene, CDR1 is SGHTA and CDR2 is FQGNSA. V was shortened by 3 bases and J by 11 bases, with 14 bases between the two germline ends. The CDR3 consists of 14 residues. The CDR3 region is CASSFYREETPLHF. The CDR3 region has the DNA TGTGCCAGCAGCTTTTACAGGGAGGAGACACCCCTCCACTTT. Filled out from reference TRBV7-2 and TRBJ1-6, the complete variable domain reads GAGVSQSPSNKVTEKGKDVELRCDPISGHTALYWYRQSLGQGLEFLIYFQGNSAPDKSGLPSDRFSAERTGGSVSTLTIQRTQQEDSAVYLCASSFYREETPLHFGNGTRLTVT.

This rearrangement joins TRBV25-1 to TRBJ1-5, with D possibly TRBD1 on 5 matching bases. The CDR3 is made up of 16 amino acids. Deletions cut 1 base from V and 5 bases from J, with 15 bases between. CDR1 is MGHDK and CDR2 is SYGVNS in the germline V gene. CDR3 coding DNA: TGTGCCAGCAGTGAATTGGGCAGGGAGGGCGATCAGCCCCAGCATTTT. It specifies CASSELGREGDQPQHF. The complete variable domain, with remaining parts taken from reference TRBV25-1 and TRBJ1-5, reads EADIYQTPRYLVIGTGKKITLECSQTMGHDKMYWYQQDPGMELHLIHYSYGVNSTEKGDLSSESTVSRIRTEHFPLTLESARPSHTSQYLCASSELGREGDQPQHFGDGTRLSIL.